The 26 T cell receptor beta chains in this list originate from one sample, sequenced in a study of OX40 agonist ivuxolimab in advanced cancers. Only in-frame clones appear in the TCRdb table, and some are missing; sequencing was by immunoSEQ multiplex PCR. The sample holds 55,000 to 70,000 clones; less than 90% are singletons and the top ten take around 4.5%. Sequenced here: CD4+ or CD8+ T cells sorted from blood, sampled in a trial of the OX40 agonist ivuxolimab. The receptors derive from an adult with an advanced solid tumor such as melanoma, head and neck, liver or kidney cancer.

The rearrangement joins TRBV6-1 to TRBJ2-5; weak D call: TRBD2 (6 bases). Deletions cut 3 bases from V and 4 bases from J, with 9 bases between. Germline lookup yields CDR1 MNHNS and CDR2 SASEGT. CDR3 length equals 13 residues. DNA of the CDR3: TGTGCCAGCAGTGACCGGGGAGGAGAGACCCAGTACTTC. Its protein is CASSDRGGETQYF.

CDR3 region: CASSVDHGRGLSTDTQYF. The CDR3 region has the DNA TGTGCCAGCAGCGTGGACCATGGGCGGGGCCTAAGCACAGATACGCAGTATTTT. V and J are TRBV9 and TRBJ2-3; D is perhaps TRBD2 (6 bases). The CDR3 extends over 18 amino acids. Trimming cost V 2 bases and J 0 bases, with 19 bases left between them. The V gene's germline CDR1 is SGDLS and CDR2 YYNGEE. The full variable domain, with the rest looked up from reference TRBV9 and TRBJ2-3, is DSGVTQTPKHLITATGQRVTLRCSPRSGDLSVYWYQQSLDQGLQFLIQYYNGEERAKGNILERFSAQQFPDLHSELNLSSLELGDSALYFCASSVDHGRGLSTDTQYFGPGTRLTVL.

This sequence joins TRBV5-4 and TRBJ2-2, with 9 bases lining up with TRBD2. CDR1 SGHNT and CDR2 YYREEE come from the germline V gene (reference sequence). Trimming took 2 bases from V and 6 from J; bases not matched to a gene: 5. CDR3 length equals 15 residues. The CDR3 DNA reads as TGTGCCAGCAGCTTTATGGCGGGAGGGCCCGGGGAGCTGTTTTTT. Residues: CASSFMAGGPGELFF.

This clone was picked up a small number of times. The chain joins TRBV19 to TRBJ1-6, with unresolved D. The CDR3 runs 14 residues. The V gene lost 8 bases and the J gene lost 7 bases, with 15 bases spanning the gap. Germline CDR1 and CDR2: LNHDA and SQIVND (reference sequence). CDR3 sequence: CASGPPGKNSPLHF. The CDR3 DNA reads TGTGCCAGTGGCCCTCCGGGGAAAAATTCACCCCTCCACTTT.

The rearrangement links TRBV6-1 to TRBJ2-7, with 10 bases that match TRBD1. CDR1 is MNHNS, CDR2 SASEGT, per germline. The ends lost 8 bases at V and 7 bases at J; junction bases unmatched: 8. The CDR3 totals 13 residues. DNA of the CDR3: TGTGCCAGCCGTCGACAGGGGGCGCGTGAGCAGTACTTC. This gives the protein CASRRQGAREQYF.

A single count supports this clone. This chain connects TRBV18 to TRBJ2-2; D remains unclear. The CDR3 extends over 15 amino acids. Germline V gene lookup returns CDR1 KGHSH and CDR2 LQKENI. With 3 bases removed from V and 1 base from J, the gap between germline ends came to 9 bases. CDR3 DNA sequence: TGTGCCAGCTCACCTGAACAAAAGAACACCGGGGAGCTGTTTTTT. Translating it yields CASSPEQKNTGELFF.

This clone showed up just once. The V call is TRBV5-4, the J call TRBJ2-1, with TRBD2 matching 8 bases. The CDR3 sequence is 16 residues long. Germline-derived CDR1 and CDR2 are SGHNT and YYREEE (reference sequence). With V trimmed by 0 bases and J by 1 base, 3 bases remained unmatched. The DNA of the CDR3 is TGTGCCAGCAGCTTGGGGGCTAGCGGGTCCTACAATGAGCAGTTCTTC. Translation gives CASSLGASGSYNEQFF.

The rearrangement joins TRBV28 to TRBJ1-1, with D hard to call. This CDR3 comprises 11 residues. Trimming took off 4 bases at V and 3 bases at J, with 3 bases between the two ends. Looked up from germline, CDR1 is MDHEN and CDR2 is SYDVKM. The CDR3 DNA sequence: TGTGCCAGCAGTTACTACACTGAAGCTTTCTTT. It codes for CASSYYTEAFF.

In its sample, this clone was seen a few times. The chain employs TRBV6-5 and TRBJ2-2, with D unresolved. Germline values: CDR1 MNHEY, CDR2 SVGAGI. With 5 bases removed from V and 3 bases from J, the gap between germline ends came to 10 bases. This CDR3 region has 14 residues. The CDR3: CASSNGPYTGELFF. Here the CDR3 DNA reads TGTGCCAGCAGTAACGGACCGTACACCGGGGAGCTGTTTTTT.

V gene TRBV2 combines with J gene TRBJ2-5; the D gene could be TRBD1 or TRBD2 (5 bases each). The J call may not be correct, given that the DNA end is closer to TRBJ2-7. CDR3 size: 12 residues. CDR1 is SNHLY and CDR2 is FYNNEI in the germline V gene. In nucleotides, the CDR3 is TGTGCCAGCAAGTATGGGGGTAACGAGCAGTACTTC. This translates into CASKYGGNEQYF.

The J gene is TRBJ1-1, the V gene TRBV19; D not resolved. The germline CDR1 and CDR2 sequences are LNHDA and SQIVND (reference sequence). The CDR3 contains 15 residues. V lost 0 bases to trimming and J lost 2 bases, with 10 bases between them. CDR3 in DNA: TGTGCCAGTAGTATAGATTCCGGGATCAACACTGAAGCTTTCTTT. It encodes CASSIDSGINTEAFF.

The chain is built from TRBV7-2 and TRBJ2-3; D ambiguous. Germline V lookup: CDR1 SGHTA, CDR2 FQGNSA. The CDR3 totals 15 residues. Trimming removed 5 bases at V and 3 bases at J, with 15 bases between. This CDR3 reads CASSRAQRSTDTQYF. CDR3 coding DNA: TGTGCCAGCAGCCGAGCTCAGAGGTCGACAGATACGCAGTATTTT.

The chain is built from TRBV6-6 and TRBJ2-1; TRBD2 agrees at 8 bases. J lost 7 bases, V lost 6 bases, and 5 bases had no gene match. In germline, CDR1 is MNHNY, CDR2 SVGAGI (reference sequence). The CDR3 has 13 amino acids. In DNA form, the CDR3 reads TGTGCCAGCAGCGAACTAGCGGTAAATGAGCAGTTCTTC. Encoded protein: CASSELAVNEQFF.

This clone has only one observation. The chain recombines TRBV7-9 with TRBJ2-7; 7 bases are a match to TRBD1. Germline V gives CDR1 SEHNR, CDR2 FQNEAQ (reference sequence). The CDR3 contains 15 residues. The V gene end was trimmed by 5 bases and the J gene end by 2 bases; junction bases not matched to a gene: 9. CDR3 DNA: TGTGCCAGCAGCCTCGGACAGGAGTCAACCTACGAGCAGTACTTC. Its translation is CASSLGQESTYEQYF.

The CDR3 DNA follows: TGTGCCAGCACCACGCGGGGGGGCCGTGGCACAGATACGCAGTATTTT. Its protein is CASTTRGGRGTDTQYF. This chain links TRBV7-2 with TRBJ2-3; 9 bases are a match to TRBD2. Germline V gene lookup returns CDR1 SGHTA and CDR2 FQGNSA. Unmatched junction bases numbered 9, after V lost 7 bases and J lost 1 base. The CDR3 length is 16 residues.

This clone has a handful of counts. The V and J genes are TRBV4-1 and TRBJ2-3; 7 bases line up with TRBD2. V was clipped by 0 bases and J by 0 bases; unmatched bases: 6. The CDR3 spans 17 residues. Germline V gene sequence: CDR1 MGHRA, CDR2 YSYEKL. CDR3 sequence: CASSQEVDGGSTDTQYF. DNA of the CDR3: TGCGCCAGCAGCCAAGAAGTTGACGGGGGGAGCACAGATACGCAGTATTTT.

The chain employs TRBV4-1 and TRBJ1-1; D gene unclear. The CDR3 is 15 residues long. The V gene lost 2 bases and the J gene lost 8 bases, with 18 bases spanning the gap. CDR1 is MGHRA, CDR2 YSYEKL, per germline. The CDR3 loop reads CASSQHSGRTPEAFF. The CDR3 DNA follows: TGCGCCAGCAGCCAACACTCCGGACGGACTCCCGAAGCTTTCTTT.

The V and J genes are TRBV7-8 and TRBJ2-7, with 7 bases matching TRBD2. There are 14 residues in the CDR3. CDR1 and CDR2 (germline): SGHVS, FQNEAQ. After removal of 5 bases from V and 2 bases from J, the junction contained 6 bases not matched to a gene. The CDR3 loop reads CASSTREGTYEQYF. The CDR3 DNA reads TGTGCCAGCAGCACCAGGGAGGGGACCTACGAGCAGTACTTC.

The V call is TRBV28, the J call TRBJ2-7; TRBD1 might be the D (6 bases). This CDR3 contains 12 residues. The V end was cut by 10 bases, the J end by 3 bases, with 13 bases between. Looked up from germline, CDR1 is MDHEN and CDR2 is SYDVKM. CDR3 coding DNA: TGTGCCACAGGACAGTATGTCTACGAGCAGTACTTC. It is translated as CATGQYVYEQYF.

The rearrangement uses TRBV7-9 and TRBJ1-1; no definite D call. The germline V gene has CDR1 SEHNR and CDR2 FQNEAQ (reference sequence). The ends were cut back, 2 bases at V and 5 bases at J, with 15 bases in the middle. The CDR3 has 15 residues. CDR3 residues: CASSLRKGRETEAFF. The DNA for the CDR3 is TGTGCCAGCAGCTTACGGAAGGGCAGAGAAACTGAAGCTTTCTTT. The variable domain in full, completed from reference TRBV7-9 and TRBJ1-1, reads DTGVSQNPRHKITKRGQNVTFRCDPISEHNRLYWYRQTLGQGPEFLTYFQNEAQLEKSRLLSDRFSAERPKGSFSTLEIQRTEQGDSAMYLCASSLRKGRETEAFFGQGTRLTVV.

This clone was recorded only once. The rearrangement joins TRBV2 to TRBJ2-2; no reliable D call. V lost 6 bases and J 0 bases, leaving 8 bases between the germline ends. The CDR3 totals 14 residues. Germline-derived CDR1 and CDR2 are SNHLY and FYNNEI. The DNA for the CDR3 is TGTGCCAGCAGAGTTAGGTCGAACACCGGGGAGCTGTTTTTT. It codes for CASRVRSNTGELFF.

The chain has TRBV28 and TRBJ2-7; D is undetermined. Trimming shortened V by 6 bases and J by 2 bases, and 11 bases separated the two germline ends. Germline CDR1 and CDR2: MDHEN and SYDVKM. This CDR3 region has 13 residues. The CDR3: CASSLVRPYEQYF. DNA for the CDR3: TGTGCCAGCAGCCTAGTCCGGCCCTACGAGCAGTACTTC.

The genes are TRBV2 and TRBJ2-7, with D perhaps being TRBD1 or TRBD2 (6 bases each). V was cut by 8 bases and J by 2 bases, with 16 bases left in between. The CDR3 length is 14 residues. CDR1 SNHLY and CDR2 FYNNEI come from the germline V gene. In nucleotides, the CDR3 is TGTGCCAGCCGGGACACCGGGGGAGCCTACGAGCAGTACTTC. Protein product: CASRDTGGAYEQYF.

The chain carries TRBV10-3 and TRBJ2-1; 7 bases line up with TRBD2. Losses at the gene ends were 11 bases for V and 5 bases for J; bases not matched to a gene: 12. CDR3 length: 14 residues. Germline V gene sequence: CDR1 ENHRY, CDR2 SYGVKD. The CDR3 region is CAVTRESNNNEQFF. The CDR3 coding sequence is TGTGCCGTGACGCGGGAGTCCAACAACAATGAGCAGTTCTTC.

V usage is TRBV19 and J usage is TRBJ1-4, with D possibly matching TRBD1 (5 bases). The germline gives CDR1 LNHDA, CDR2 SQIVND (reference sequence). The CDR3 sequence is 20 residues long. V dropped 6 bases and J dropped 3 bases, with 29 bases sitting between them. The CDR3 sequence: CASRHETGSGTIGANEKLFF. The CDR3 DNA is TGTGCCAGTAGACATGAGACCGGGAGCGGGACGATTGGGGCTAATGAAAAACTGTTTTTT.

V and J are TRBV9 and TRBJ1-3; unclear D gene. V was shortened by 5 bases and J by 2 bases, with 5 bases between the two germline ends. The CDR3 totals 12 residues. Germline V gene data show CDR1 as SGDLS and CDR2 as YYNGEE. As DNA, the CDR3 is TGTGCCAGCAGTCTCGCTGGAAACACCATATATTTT. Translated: CASSLAGNTIYF.